A single sample gave rise to the 23 T cell receptor beta chains below, sequenced in a study of cytomegalovirus exposure and HLA in healthy donors. Primers: 60 Vbeta forward and 13 Jbeta reverse. The method was immunoSEQ multiplex PCR; TCRdb's version includes in-frame clones alone and lacks a portion of them. The table shows 140,000 to 150,000 clones, with 65% to 80% occurring only once. Sequencing used PBMCs. The receptors derive from a male donor in good health and CMV-seronegative.

This clone has just a few counts. CDR3 coding DNA: TGCGCCAGCAGCCAAGTTGGGCAAGCAACCTACGAGCAGTACTTC. As protein: CASSQVGQATYEQYF. V and J are TRBV4-1 and TRBJ2-7; D not resolved. CDR3 size: 15 residues. V was clipped by 1 base and J by 2 bases, with 12 bases between them. In germline, CDR1 is MGHRA, CDR2 YSYEKL.

The genes are TRBV15 and TRBJ1-3; D is unclear. The CDR3 extends over 16 amino acids. CDR1 is LNHNV and CDR2 is YYDKDF in the germline V gene (reference sequence). The V end was cut by 1 base, the J end by 3 bases, with 13 bases between. CDR3 sequence: CATSRAKEADGNTIYF. In DNA, the CDR3 is TGTGCCACCAGCAGAGCAAAGGAGGCGGATGGAAACACCATATATTTT.

This clone has a handful of counts. The sample holds other DNA sequences that translate to the same CDR3. The gene calls are TRBV27 and TRBJ2-7; 8 bases are shared with TRBD2. J lost 2 bases, V lost 5 bases, and 8 bases had no gene match. The CDR3 contains 15 residues. In germline, CDR1 is MNHEY, CDR2 SMNVEV (reference sequence). The CDR3 here is CASSPRTGGPYEQYF. The CDR3 DNA reads TGTGCCAGCAGTCCGAGGACGGGGGGGCCCTACGAGCAGTACTTC.

This clone has only a few counts. An end of the junction does not agree with germline; a read error may underlie this. The chain is built from TRBV7-7 and TRBJ2-1; 13 positions match TRBD2. Per the germline V gene, CDR1 is SSHAT and CDR2 is FNYEAQ (reference sequence). CDR3 length: 18 residues. The CDR3 bases are TGTGCTAGCAGCTTCTTACCCCCGACTAGCGGGGGGCTAAATGAGCAGTTCTTC. Protein: CASSFLPPTSGGLNEQFF.

The table lists this clone with a few counts. The chain joins TRBV28 to TRBJ2-7; D is perhaps TRBD1 (6 bases). Trimming cost V 2 bases and J 7 bases, with 15 bases left between them. Looked up from germline, CDR1 is MDHEN and CDR2 is SYDVKM. CDR3 length equals 14 residues. The chain's CDR3 is CASSLNRVADEQYF. DNA for the CDR3: TGTGCCAGCAGTTTAAACAGGGTGGCGGATGAGCAGTACTTC.

CDR3: CASSPMTSGAYEQYF. For the CDR3, the DNA is TGTGCCAGCAGCCCAATGACTAGCGGTGCCTACGAGCAGTACTTC. The V gene is TRBV14, the J gene TRBJ2-7; 9 bases map to TRBD2. Germline values: CDR1 SGHDN, CDR2 FVKESK. The CDR3 sequence is 15 residues long. Trimming took 4 bases from V and 2 from J; bases not matched to a gene: 6.

This clone was seen only a few times. The V call is TRBV6-5, the J call TRBJ1-1; maybe TRBD1 (6 bases). The germline CDR1 and CDR2 sequences are MNHEY and SVGAGI. V shed 4 bases and J shed 8 bases, with 14 bases lying between them. This CDR3 region has 13 residues. CDR3 in amino acids: CASSSSGVLEAFF. The DNA for the CDR3 is TGTGCCAGCAGTTCCTCAGGGGTATTGGAAGCTTTCTTT.

The genes are TRBV21-1 and TRBJ1-5. TRBV21-1 is assigned pseudogene status. The CDR3 contains 17 residues. CDR3 sequence: CASSKGQRDRINQPQHF. The CDR3 nucleotides are TGTGCCAGCAGCAAAGGTCAACGGGATCGAATCAATCAGCCCCAGCATTTT.

The chain joins TRBV9 to TRBJ2-7; 9 nucleotides line up with TRBD1. V dropped 2 bases and J dropped 4; count of bases not matched to a gene: 10. There are 16 residues in the CDR3. Germline V gene lookup returns CDR1 SGDLS and CDR2 YYNGEE. This chain's CDR3 is CASSVGAGTGNYEQYF. DNA of the CDR3: TGTGCCAGCAGCGTGGGGGCCGGGACAGGGAATTACGAGCAGTACTTC.

The CDR3 DNA reads TGTGCCAGCAGTGAAGTGCTAAGCGGGGTCTCCTACAATGAGCAGTTCTTC. The encoded protein is CASSEVLSGVSYNEQFF. This sequence joins TRBV2 and TRBJ2-1, with TRBD2 identical over 7 bases. Germline V gene data show CDR1 as SNHLY and CDR2 as FYNNEI. The CDR3 loop spans 17 amino acids. J gave up 0 bases and V 1 base, and 6 bases lay outside the gene matches.

This chain links TRBV2 with TRBJ2-2; 11 bases match TRBD1. Germline CDR1 and CDR2: SNHLY and FYNNEI. The trim removed 8 bases at V and 4 bases at J, leaving 3 bases unmatched. The CDR3 spans 14 residues. Written as DNA, the CDR3 is TGTGCCAGCGCCGGGACAGGGGGCACCGGGGAGCTGTTTTTT. Amino acid sequence: CASAGTGGTGELFF.

The V and J genes are TRBV5-6 and TRBJ1-2; 9 bases map to TRBD1. Germline loops: CDR1 SGHDT, CDR2 YYEEEE. Trimming took 4 bases from V and 4 from J; bases not matched to a gene: 5. The length of the CDR3 is 14 residues. CDR3 nucleotide sequence: TGTGCCAGCAGCGAGGACAGGGGAGTCTATGGCTACACCTTC. This translates into CASSEDRGVYGYTF.

The chain is built from TRBV4-3 and TRBJ1-2; 8 bases are shared with TRBD1. The CDR3 covers 14 residues. Germline values: CDR1 LGHNA, CDR2 YSLEER. The ends lost 0 bases at V and 4 bases at J; junction bases unmatched: 1. The CDR3, as DNA: TGCGCCAGCAGCCAAGACAGGGGGCTCTATGGCTACACCTTC. Translation: CASSQDRGLYGYTF.

This clone has only one observation. This chain links TRBV4-3 with TRBJ2-1; 9 positions agree with TRBD1. The CDR3 length is 15 residues. Germline CDR1 reads LGHNA; CDR2 reads YSLEER. V shed 5 bases, J shed 6 bases, and the junction held 8 bases outside the gene matches. The chain's CDR3 is CASSWDRENFNEQFF. The CDR3 coding sequence is TGCGCCAGCAGCTGGGACAGGGAGAACTTCAATGAGCAGTTCTTC.

The genes are TRBV2 and TRBJ2-7; D call uncertain. This CDR3 region has 12 residues. V shed 6 bases and J shed 3 bases, with 9 bases lying between them. From germline, CDR1 is SNHLY and CDR2 FYNNEI. As DNA, the CDR3 is TGTGCCAGCAGGTCATACAGCTACGAGCAGTACTTC. Protein sequence: CASRSYSYEQYF.

The CDR3 region has the DNA TGCGCCAGCAGCCAAACGGGCCAGGGGGCTCGTGAAAAACTGTTTTTT. It is translated as CASSQTGQGAREKLFF. V is TRBV4-3 and J is TRBJ1-4; 8 bases map to TRBD1. The CDR3 extends over 16 amino acids. The V gene's germline CDR1 is LGHNA and CDR2 YSLEER. J was trimmed by 7 bases and V by 2 bases; bases with no gene match: 9.

CDR3 residues: CASSALLLAGVNEQYF. In DNA form, the CDR3 reads TGTGCCAGCAGCGCCCTCCTACTAGCGGGGGTAAACGAGCAGTACTTC. The chain uses TRBV9 and TRBJ2-7; 11 positions agree with TRBD2. Trimming took 3 bases from V and 5 from J; bases not matched to a gene: 10. The germline gives CDR1 SGDLS, CDR2 YYNGEE. The length of the CDR3 is 16 residues.

The chain recombines TRBV9 with TRBJ1-3; D gene ambiguous. Germline V gene sequence: CDR1 SGDLS, CDR2 YYNGEE. This CDR3 is 16 amino acids long. V lost 0 bases, J lost 0 bases, and 10 bases lay in between. The CDR3 is CASSVEAPHSGNTIYF. The CDR3 DNA reads TGTGCCAGCAGCGTAGAAGCACCTCACTCTGGAAACACCATATATTTT. The full variable domain, rest sourced from reference TRBV9 and TRBJ1-3, is DSGVTQTPKHLITATGQRVTLRCSPRSGDLSVYWYQQSLDQGLQFLIQYYNGEERAKGNILERFSAQQFPDLHSELNLSSLELGDSALYFCASSVEAPHSGNTIYFGEGSWLTVV.

This clone came up a few times. The chain combines TRBV7-3 with TRBJ2-3; possible D gene TRBD1, 7 bases. The CDR3 has 17 amino acids. Germline assignment: CDR1 SGHTA and CDR2 FQGTGA. Trimming shortened V by 5 bases and J by 1 base, and 19 bases separated the two germline ends. CDR3 sequence reads: CASSAKGAGQRTDTQYF. The CDR3 DNA reads as TGTGCCAGCAGCGCCAAGGGGGCGGGACAGCGCACAGATACGCAGTATTTT.

The rearrangement joins TRBV19 to TRBJ2-3; TRBD1 matches at 8 bases. V gave up 5 bases and J gave up 5 bases; unmatched junction bases: 15. This CDR3 is built from 17 residues. CDR1 LNHDA and CDR2 SQIVND come from the germline V gene (reference sequence). CDR3 nucleotides: TGTGCCAGTAGTCCAAGAACCGGGACAGGAGGGGTAGATACGCAGTATTTT. Its translation: CASSPRTGTGGVDTQYF. Based on the CDR3 plus reference TRBV19 and TRBJ2-3, the full variable domain is DGGITQSPKYLFRKEGQNVTLSCEQNLNHDAMYWYRQDPGQGLRLIYYSQIVNDFQKGDIAEGYSVSREKKESFPLTVTSAQKNPTAFYLCASSPRTGTGGVDTQYFGPGTRLTVL.

CDR3: CASSLANRPRYEQYF. The CDR3 nucleotides read TGTGCCAGCAGCTTAGCCAACAGACCCCGCTACGAGCAGTACTTC. This chain joins TRBV11-2 and TRBJ2-7; D is uncertain. Trimming shortened V by 1 base and J by 3 bases, and 13 bases separated the two germline ends. The CDR3 consists of 15 residues. CDR1 is SGHAT and CDR2 is FQNNGV in the germline V gene.

Notes on this clone: The junction and the germline gene differ at one end; a read error may be behind it. The V gene is TRBV7-9, the J gene TRBJ1-1; 7 bases agree with TRBD1. CDR3 size: 15 residues. Germline-derived CDR1 and CDR2 are SEHNR and FQNEAQ (reference sequence). DNA for the CDR3: TGTTCCAGCAGCTATGCCCAGGGGGTGAACACTGAAGCTTTCTTT. Translation: CSSSYAQGVNTEAFF.

The rearrangement uses TRBV23-1 and TRBJ1-2; TRBD1 matches 8 bases. TRBV23-1 belongs to the ORF category, with a function that is uncertain. Trimming cost V 2 bases and J 9 bases; bases outside gene matches: 14. CDR3 size: 16 residues. CDR3 nucleotides: TGCGCCAGCAGTCAACCGTCCGATGACAGGGGAAGGCGCTACACCTTC. The encoded protein is CASSQPSDDRGRRYTF.